This T cell receptor beta chain was sequenced in a study of blood T cell repertoires in COVID-19. Assay used: immunoSEQ multiplex PCR; TCRdb lists only in-frame clones, some missing. The table has a few hundred thousand clones, 87% seen once. Germline V gives CDR1 KGHSH, CDR2 LQKENI. This CDR3 is 18 amino acids long. After removal of 3 bases from V and 4 bases from J, the junction contained 16 bases not matched to a gene. The sample was PBMCs or T cells enriched from blood (not recorded which). The source of this sequence is a woman aged 30 to 39 who had recovered from COVID-19. The rearrangement links TRBV18 to TRBJ2-5, with 8 bases fitting TRBD2. The chain's CDR3 is CASSPRPGGKMGVETQYF. CDR3 in DNA: TGTGCCAGCTCACCCCGGCCGGGGGGGAAGATGGGTGTAGAGACCCAGTACTTC.